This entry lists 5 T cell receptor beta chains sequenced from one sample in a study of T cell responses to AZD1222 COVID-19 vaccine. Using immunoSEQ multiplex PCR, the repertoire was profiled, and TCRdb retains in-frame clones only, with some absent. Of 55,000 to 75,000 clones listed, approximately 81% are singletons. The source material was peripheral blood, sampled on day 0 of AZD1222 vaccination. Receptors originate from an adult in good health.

The CDR3 protein is CASRLAGGNYNEQFF. The CDR3 DNA is TGTGCCAGTCGACTAGCGGGGGGGAACTACAATGAGCAGTTCTTC. The chain is built from TRBV6-5 and TRBJ2-1; TRBD2 agrees at 14 bases. The trim removed 9 bases at V and 3 bases at J, leaving 4 bases unmatched. Germline CDR1 MNHEY, CDR2 SVGAGI. The CDR3 runs to 15 residues.

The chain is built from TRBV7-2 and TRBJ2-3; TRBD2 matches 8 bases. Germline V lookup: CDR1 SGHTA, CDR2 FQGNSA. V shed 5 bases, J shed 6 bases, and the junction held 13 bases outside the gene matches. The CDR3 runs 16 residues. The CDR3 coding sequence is TGTGCCAGCAGCCGTGTCGGAGCGGGAGTTGGGGATACGCAGTATTTT. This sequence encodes CASSRVGAGVGDTQYF.

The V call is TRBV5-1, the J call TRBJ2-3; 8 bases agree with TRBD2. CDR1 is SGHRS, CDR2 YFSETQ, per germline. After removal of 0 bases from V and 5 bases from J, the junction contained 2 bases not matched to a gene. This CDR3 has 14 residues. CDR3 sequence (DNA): TGCGCCAGCAGCTTGGCCGGGAGGGGAGATACGCAGTATTTT. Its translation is CASSLAGRGDTQYF.

CDR3 residues: CASSPVAAGTEAFF. For the CDR3, the DNA is TGTGCCAGCAGCCCGGTCGCGGCAGGGACTGAAGCTTTCTTT. The chain recombines TRBV6-5 with TRBJ1-1; D is perhaps TRBD1 (5 bases). The CDR3 contains 14 residues. The V end lost 6 bases, the J end lost 5 bases, and 16 bases lay between the germline ends. The germline V gene encodes CDR1 MNHEY and CDR2 SVGAGI.

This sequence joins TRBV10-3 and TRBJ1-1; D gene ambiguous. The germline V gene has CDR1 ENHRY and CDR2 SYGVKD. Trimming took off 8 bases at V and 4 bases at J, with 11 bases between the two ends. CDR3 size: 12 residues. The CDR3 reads CAIATEPTEAFF. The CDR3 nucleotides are TGTGCCATCGCAACGGAACCCACTGAAGCTTTCTTT.